The source of this TCR beta chain is a study of T cells in narcolepsy. CDR1 and CDR2 from the germline V gene are MRHNA and SNTAGT. With 7 bases removed from V and 1 base from J, the gap between germline ends came to 20 bases. This CDR3 has 16 residues. Repertoires were generated with immunoSEQ multiplex PCR, while TCRdb's copy carries only in-frame clones and drops some. The profile shows under 35,000 clones, roughly 88% of them singletons. Concerning this clone: The target antigen is unknown.

Study-wide results and limits: Autoreactive clonotypes reportedly recurred in blood of same and different patients, not controls.

Sequenced: CD45RA- memory CD4+ T cells from PBMCs. This sequence originates from a human donor with narcolepsy. V and J are TRBV6-4 and TRBJ2-7; D is perhaps TRBD2 (5 bases). Here the CDR3 reads CASNQPTIAPSYEQYF. In DNA, the CDR3 is TGTGCCAGCAACCAACCGACGATAGCGCCGTCCTACGAGCAGTACTTC.